Listed below are T cell receptor beta chains from one sample, sequenced in a study of T cells in Graves' hyperthyroidism and ophthalmopathy. TCRdb used MiXCR to reprocess the multiplex PCR reads, holding one entry per CDR3 protein. The data contain hundreds of thousands of distinct CDR3 sequences, 25% of them singletons. The sequenced sample consisted of blood. The source of these receptors is a man in his forties or fifties with Graves' hyperthyroidism that later progressed to Graves' ophthalmopathy. The CDR3 runs from the conserved cysteine through the conserved F or W. A D gene is named only where the DNA matches it firmly. Clone size is given for some rows only: seen once, a few or many times, or a class if the clone is expanded.

d_gene	v_gene	j_gene	abundance	CDR3nt	CDR3aa
TRBD2	TRBV6-8	TRBJ2-3	many	TGTGCCAGCAGGACGGGAGGGTCGGATACGCAGTATTTT	CASRTGGSDTQYF
.	TRBV4-2	TRBJ1-1	many	TGTGCCAGCAGCCCACGACAGATGAACACTGAAGCTTTCTTT	CASSPRQMNTEAFF
.	TRBV7-6	TRBJ2-7	.	TGTGCCAGCAGCGTAGACGGGAGACCGCCAGGGCAGCAGTACTTC	CASSVDGRPPGQQYF
TRBD1	TRBV19	TRBJ1-5	many	TGTGCCAGTAGTATAGATATGTGGCCTCCGGGACAGAATTATAGCAATCAGCCCCAGCATTTT	CASSIDMWPPGQNYSNQPQHF
TRBD2	TRBV11-2	TRBJ2-5	.	TGTGCCAGCAGCTTAGATCTGGGACTAGCGGAAGAGACCCAGTACTTC	CASSLDLGLAEETQYF
TRBD1	TRBV14	TRBJ2-7	few	TGTGCCAGCAGCATGGGACAGCCCATTCACTCCTACGAGCAGTACTTC	CASSMGQPIHSYEQYF
.	TRBV24-1	TRBJ1-1	.	TGTGCCACCAGTGACTCTACCGATGAAGCTTTCTTT	CATSDSTDEAFF
.	TRBV28	TRBJ2-7	many	TGTGCCAGCAGTTTATCGGCCAGAGAGCAGTACTTC	CASSLSAREQYF
.	TRBV12-3/TRBV12-4	TRBJ2-5	.	TGTGCCAGCAGTTTAGCAAACTTAAAAGAGACCCAGTACTTC	CASSLANLKETQYF
.	TRBV7-2	TRBJ2-7	many	TGTGCCAGCAGCCCGAGTGCCTACGAGCAGTACTTC	CASSPSAYEQYF
.	TRBV6-1	TRBJ1-2	many	TGTGCCAGCAGGGTTCTAGGGTTTTATGGCTACACCTTC	CASRVLGFYGYTF
TRBD2	TRBV24-1	TRBJ2-2	many	TGTGCCACCAGTGATAGCGGGAGTATCCGCACCGGGGGGCTGTTTTTT	CATSDSGSIRTGGLFF
.	TRBV5-1	TRBJ1-1	many	TGCGCCAGCAGCTTCCCGGGGGTCACTGAAGCTTTCTTT	CASSFPGVTEAFF
TRBD1	TRBV6-1	TRBJ2-5	.	TGTGCCAGCAGTCAGAGGGGACAGGGGGTATTCCAAGAGACCCAGTACTTC	CASSQRGQGVFQETQYF
.	TRBV7-2	TRBJ2-5	many	TGTGCCAGCAGCTTTTGGCGGGGACAAGAGACCCAGTACTTC	CASSFWRGQETQYF
.	TRBV15	TRBJ1-5	many	TGTGCCACCAGCAGAGATCTGACCGGGCCCCAGCATTTT	CATSRDLTGPQHF
.	TRBV12-3/TRBV12-4	TRBJ1-1	.	TGTGCCAGCAGGGGACGGACGGCCTCCAAGGCTTTCTTT	CASRGRTASKAFF
.	TRBV18	TRBJ2-7	many	TGTGCCAGTACAGCCTACGAGCAGTACTTC	CASTAYEQYF